These T cell receptor beta chains were read from a single sample in a study of blood T cell repertoires in COVID-19. Sequenced by immunoSEQ multiplex PCR; TCRdb stores in-frame clones only, minus some. Of 250,000 to 300,000 clones listed, about 80% were seen once; the top ten hold 3.3%. Sequenced input: peripheral blood. The receptors come from a woman over 75 with acute or convalescent COVID-19. The CDR3 runs from the conserved cysteine through the conserved F or W. D genes are given only for firm matches. Size is omitted from some rows. Given values are once, few, many or a class for expanded clones.

NA,NA,TRBV19,TRBJ1-5,TGTGCCAGTGGAGACAGGCTGGGGGATCAGCCCCAGCATTTT,CASGDRLGDQPQHF
NA,TRBD2,TRBV7-2,TRBJ2-5,TGTGCCAGCAGCTTCCTAGCGGGGCCTCGGTCAGGAGAGACCCAGTACTTC,CASSFLAGPRSGETQYF
few,TRBD2,TRBV6-5,TRBJ2-1,TGTGCCAGCAGTTACAGTGGGACTAGCGTCTACAATGAGCAGTTCTTC,CASSYSGTSVYNEQFF
NA,NA,TRBV12-3/TRBV12-4,TRBJ1-5,TGTGCCAGCAAGGGGACAACAGGGCAGCCCCAGCATTTT,CASKGTTGQPQHF
NA,TRBD1,TRBV4-1,TRBJ2-1,TGCGCCAGCAGCTCTAACAGGGGTTCCTACAATGAGCAGTTCTTC,CASSSNRGSYNEQFF
NA,NA,TRBV3-1/TRBV3-2,TRBJ1-3,TGTGCCAGCAGCCAAGTGGTAGACTCTGGAAACACCATATATTTT,CASSQVVDSGNTIYF
NA,NA,TRBV7-2,TRBJ2-7,TGTGCCAGCAGCCCTCAGGGGTGGTCTCACGAGCAGTACTTC,CASSPQGWSHEQYF
NA,NA,TRBV6-2/TRBV6-3,TRBJ1-4,TGTGCCAGCAGTCCCCGCGGGATTCAGACTTCTGTCGAAAAACTGTTTTTT,CASSPRGIQTSVEKLFF
NA,NA,TRBV18,TRBJ1-2,TGTGCCAGCTCACAGGGGAAAGGCTATGGCTACACCTTC,CASSQGKGYGYTF
many,TRBD1,TRBV29-1,TRBJ1-4,TGCAGCGTGGACACCGGGACAGGGGGCCGAGGGATATTTTTT,CSVDTGTGGRGIFF
NA,TRBD2,TRBV15,TRBJ2-1,TGTGCCACCAGCGCCGGGGTGGCGGGGGGGTACAATGAGCAGTTCTTC,CATSAGVAGGYNEQFF
NA,NA,TRBV11-3,TRBJ2-5,TGTGCCAGCAGCTCGACTGCCGGAGAGACCCAGTACTTC,CASSSTAGETQYF
NA,NA,TRBV18,TRBJ1-3,TGTGCCAGCTCCCCATTCCGAAGCGGGGCAAGAAACACCATATATTTT,CASSPFRSGARNTIYF
NA,TRBD2,TRBV5-1,TRBJ2-7,TGCGCCAGCAGGGATACCTCGGGGGGGCCAAGAGAGCAGTACTTC,CASRDTSGGPREQYF
NA,NA,TRBV5-5,TRBJ1-5,TGTGCCAGCAGCGTTAATAGCAATCAGCCCCAGCATTTT,CASSVNSNQPQHF
NA,NA,TRBV20-1,TRBJ2-7,TGCAGTGCTGTAGCTCAATACGAGCAGTACTTC,CSAVAQYEQYF
NA,NA,TRBV21-1,TRBJ2-4,TGTGCCAGCCGGCGGCTAGCCAAAAACATTCAGTACTTC,CASRRLAKNIQYF
NA,TRBD2,TRBV6-5,TRBJ2-5,TGTGCCAGCAGTTCACTTCGGGGGGGACAAGAGACCCAGTACTTC,CASSSLRGGQETQYF
NA,TRBD1,TRBV19,TRBJ1-2,TGTGCCAGTAGTACCCACGACAGGGGACCGCGCGGCTACACCTTC,CASSTHDRGPRGYTF
once,TRBD1,TRBV6-2/TRBV6-3,TRBJ2-1,TGTGCCAGCAGTTCCCGGGACAGTCTAAAGCGCAATGAGCAGTTCTTC,CASSSRDSLKRNEQFF
NA,NA,TRBV27,TRBJ1-2,TGTGCCAGCAGTTTCCAGGGACTGTATGGCTACACCTTC,CASSFQGLYGYTF
NA,NA,TRBV10-1,TRBJ2-7,TGCGCCAGCACAGGAGGTCACCCTGAATACTACGAGCAGTACTTC,CASTGGHPEYYEQYF
NA,NA,TRBV18,TRBJ1-2,TGTGCCAGCTCACCCTTGGACAGCGACTATGGCTACACCTTC,CASSPLDSDYGYTF
NA,TRBD1,TRBV4-1,TRBJ1-3,TGCGCCAGCAGCCGGGGGGACAGACTAACCTCTGGAAACACCATATATTTT,CASSRGDRLTSGNTIYF
NA,NA,TRBV3-1/TRBV3-2,TRBJ1-1,TGTGCCAGCAGCACTAAACACGGCAACACTGAAGCTTTCTTT,CASSTKHGNTEAFF
NA,TRBD1,TRBV3-1/TRBV3-2,TRBJ2-7,TGTGCCAGCAGCCAATTAGGGGGCGGAGGCTACGAGCAGTACTTC,CASSQLGGGGYEQYF
few,TRBD2,TRBV3-1/TRBV3-2,TRBJ2-7,TGTGCCAGCAGCCAAGGGTATCGTGCGGGAGGCCTCTCCTACGAGCAGTACTTC,CASSQGYRAGGLSYEQYF
NA,NA,TRBV11-2,TRBJ1-5,TGTGCCAGCAGCTCAAATGAGGGCCAGCCCCAGCATTTT,CASSSNEGQPQHF
NA,TRBD1,TRBV6-5,TRBJ2-2,TGTGCCAGCAGTCGCTCACCAGGGGGCATCGGGGAGCTGTTTTTT,CASSRSPGGIGELFF
few,TRBD2,TRBV5-4,TRBJ2-7,TGTGCCAGCAGCTTGGAGGGTAGCGGGACCAATCGGGGCGAGCAGTACTTC,CASSLEGSGTNRGEQYF
NA,TRBD2,TRBV14,TRBJ2-7,TGTGCCAGCAGCCACTCCCTAGCGGTCCAACCCTACGAGCAGTACTTC,CASSHSLAVQPYEQYF
NA,TRBD1,TRBV6-5,TRBJ1-4,TGTGCCAGCAGATTACAGGGGGGACGGGAAAAACTGTTTTTT,CASRLQGGREKLFF
NA,TRBD1,TRBV23-1,TRBJ1-6,TGCGCCAGCAGGCCCTCCGGGACAGATAATTCACCCCTCCACTTT,CASRPSGTDNSPLHF
NA,TRBD1,TRBV7-9,TRBJ2-7,TGTGCCAGCAGCTCCCCTCGGGACAGGGATTACGAGCAGTACTTC,CASSSPRDRDYEQYF
few,NA,TRBV10-3,TRBJ1-6,TGTGCCATCAGTGAGTCCAACGGGAATTCACCCCTCCACTTT,CAISESNGNSPLHF
NA,NA,TRBV5-1,TRBJ2-2,TGCGCCAGCAGACGGGTACAGGGCGGAACCGGGGAGCTGTTTTTT,CASRRVQGGTGELFF
NA,TRBD2,TRBV4-2,TRBJ2-7,TGTGCCAGCAGCCGGCAAATGGGACTAGCGGGAGACTTACAGACCTACGAGCAGTACTTC,CASSRQMGLAGDLQTYEQYF
NA,NA,TRBV19,TRBJ1-2,TGTGCCAGTACCGATTACCGGTGGGAGGGGAACTATGGCTACACCTTC,CASTDYRWEGNYGYTF
NA,NA,TRBV24-1,TRBJ2-2,TGTGCCACCAGTGATTCTTGGGGGCCGAACACCGGGGAGCTGTTTTTT,CATSDSWGPNTGELFF